The 14 T cell receptor beta chains listed next were all sequenced from one sample in a study of T-cell reconstitution after alpha-beta-depleted transplantation in children. Construction of the TCRbeta library involved unique molecular identifiers. TCRdb processed the PCR reads anew with MiXCR; each CDR3 protein has one entry. This sample has more than 200,000 distinct CDR3 sequences; roughly a tenth occur once, and the top ten carry less than 6%. Sample: PBMCs from the stem cell graft donor, taken from the stem cell graft. The receptor source for this set is a human donor who donated a stem cell graft to a child with SCID.

This clonotype came up many times. The rearrangement joins TRBV7-2 to TRBJ2-5; D is undetermined. The germline V gene encodes CDR1 SGHTA and CDR2 FQGNSA. V lost 1 base, J lost 1 base, and 13 bases lay in between. The CDR3 runs to 16 residues. The CDR3 protein is CASSLVLRPTQETQYF. The DNA of the CDR3 is TGTGCCAGCAGCTTAGTTCTGCGACCAACCCAAGAGACCCAGTACTTC. The complete variable domain, with remaining parts taken from reference TRBV7-2 and TRBJ2-5, reads GAGVSQSPSNKVTEKGKDVELRCDPISGHTALYWYRQSLGQGLEFLIYFQGNSAPDKSGLPSDRFSAERTGGSVSTLTIQRTQQEDSAVYLCASSLVLRPTQETQYFGPGTRLLVL.

J is TRBJ2-1 and V is TRBV12-3 or TRBV12-4; 9 positions match TRBD1. CDR3 length equals 15 residues. V lost 4 bases, J lost 4 bases, and 5 bases stayed unmatched. As DNA, the CDR3 is TGTGCCAGCAGTTATATGACAGGGGGATACAATGAGCAGTTCTTC. Protein sequence: CASSYMTGGYNEQFF.

This chain connects TRBV5-5 to TRBJ1-2; tentative D call: TRBD1 (6 bases). V lost 0 bases and J lost 3, with 12 bases in between. CDR3 size: 15 residues. Germline assignment: CDR1 SGHKS and CDR2 YYEKEE (reference sequence). DNA for the CDR3: TGTGCCAGCAGCTTGGAAGGGGGTTCTCACTATGGCTACACCTTC. Its translation: CASSLEGGSHYGYTF.

The table lists this clonotype with many counts. The CDR3 loop reads CASSPRGRGSIQYF. Here the CDR3 DNA reads TGCGCCAGCAGCCCTAGGGGGAGGGGGAGCATTCAGTACTTC. This chain connects TRBV5-1 to TRBJ2-4, with D possibly being TRBD2 (7 bases). V was trimmed by 4 bases and J by 9 bases, leaving 17 bases between them. The CDR3 length is 14 residues. The germline gives CDR1 SGHRS, CDR2 YFSETQ.

The genes are TRBV19 and TRBJ1-2; unclear D gene. This CDR3 has 12 amino acids. V was shortened by 1 base and J by 2 bases, with 2 bases between the two germline ends. Per the germline V gene, CDR1 is LNHDA and CDR2 is SQIVND (reference sequence). CDR3 DNA sequence: TGTGCCAGTAGTATAGTAAACTATGGCTACACCTTC. Its translation is CASSIVNYGYTF.

In this sample, this clonotype turned up once. A much more abundant neighbour one base away suggests this may be a read error. Likely a read error: the CDR3 ends without its conserved phenylalanine or tryptophan. The chain joins TRBV20-1 to TRBJ1-1; 9 bases fit TRBD1. Germline assignment: CDR1 DFQATT and CDR2 SNEGSKA (reference sequence). V lost 2 bases, J lost 4 bases, and 5 bases stayed unmatched. The CDR3 extends over 14 amino acids. CDR3: CSARRQGVGTEAFL. The CDR3 DNA is TGCAGTGCTAGAAGACAGGGGGTGGGCACTGAAGCTTTCCTT.

This clonotype was seen at least ten times. The V gene is TRBV24-1, the J gene TRBJ2-1; 9 nucleotides match TRBD1. V lost 2 bases, J lost 14 bases, and 3 bases stayed unmatched. The CDR3 has 12 amino acids. The germline gives CDR1 KGHDR, CDR2 SFDVKD. The CDR3 loop is CATSDWTGEEFF. The CDR3 region has the DNA TGTGCCACCAGTGATTGGACAGGGGAGGAGTTCTTC.

This clonotype was observed at least ten times. J is TRBJ2-1 and V is TRBV7-2; D is ambiguous. Between the trimmed V and J ends, which lost 1 base and 5 bases, there was a span of 6 bases. The CDR3 is 13 amino acids. The germline CDR1 and CDR2 sequences are SGHTA and FQGNSA. In nucleotides, the CDR3 is TGTGCCAGCAGCTTAGACCCAAACAATGAGCAGTTCTTC. Translation: CASSLDPNNEQFF.

With respect to this clonotype: Mismatch with germline at one junction end may stem from a read error. V and J are TRBV5-1 and TRBJ2-7, with 8 bases fitting TRBD1. The CDR3 sequence is 14 residues long. Germline V gene data show CDR1 as SGHRS and CDR2 as YFSETQ. The CDR3 nucleotides read TGCGCCAGCAGCCCCGACAGGGGCTCCCACGAGCAGTACTTC. Translating gives CASSPDRGSHEQYF.

There are many counts of this clonotype. This chain joins TRBV20-1 and TRBJ2-5, with unresolved D. The CDR3 sequence is 11 residues long. The V end was cut by 4 bases, the J end by 1 base, with 4 bases between. Germline V CDR1 and CDR2: DFQATT, SNEGSKA (reference sequence). Here the CDR3 reads CSANPQETQYF. The CDR3 DNA reads TGCAGTGCTAACCCCCAAGAGACCCAGTACTTC.

This clonotype was seen repeatedly, ten times or more. The chain joins TRBV2 to TRBJ1-2, with a possible D match to TRBD1 (5 bases). This CDR3 is 15 amino acids long. The germline V gene encodes CDR1 SNHLY and CDR2 FYNNEI. The V gene lost 6 bases and the J gene lost 0 bases, with 14 bases spanning the gap. The CDR3 spells CASSGRGAPNYGYTF. The CDR3 coding sequence is TGTGCCAGCAGCGGGCGAGGGGCTCCTAACTATGGCTACACCTTC. Using reference TRBV2 and TRBJ1-2 for the parts outside the CDR3, the full variable domain is EPEVTQTPSHQVTQMGQEVILRCVPISNHLYFYWYRQILGQKVEFLVSFYNNEISEKSEIFDDQFSVERPDGSNFTLKIRSTKLEDSAMYFCASSGRGAPNYGYTFGSGTRLTVV.

This clonotype was detected ten times or more. The chain couples TRBV5-1 to TRBJ2-1, with TRBD2 identical over 11 bases. Looked up from germline, CDR1 is SGHRS and CDR2 is YFSETQ. Unmatched junction bases numbered 11, after V lost 4 bases and J lost 8 bases. The CDR3 runs to 16 residues. This CDR3 is CASSPPLAGGPYEQFF. In DNA, the CDR3 is TGCGCCAGCAGCCCACCTTTAGCGGGGGGGCCCTATGAGCAGTTCTTC.

This clonotype was counted at least ten times. The V and J genes are TRBV10-3 and TRBJ1-1; TRBD1 matches 7 bases. Germline assignment: CDR1 ENHRY and CDR2 SYGVKD. The CDR3 extends over 14 amino acids. J was trimmed by 1 base and V by 6 bases; bases with no gene match: 5. CDR3 in DNA: TGTGCCATCAGGGAGACAGGGAGGAACACTGAAGCTTTCTTT. Its translation is CAIRETGRNTEAFF.

This clonotype has at least ten counts. The chain carries TRBV20-1 and TRBJ2-1; a weak D match, TRBD1 (5 bases). Looked up from germline, CDR1 is DFQATT and CDR2 is SNEGSKA (reference sequence). The V end lost 6 bases, the J end lost 8 bases, and 17 bases lay between the germline ends. CDR3 length: 13 amino acids. In nucleotides, the CDR3 is TGCAGTGCCCAGGGTGCTCTGTACTATGAGCAGTTCTTC. Its protein is CSAQGALYYEQFF.